The next 27 T cell receptor beta chains were all read from a single sample in a study of somatic reversion in DOCK8 deficiency. TRB libraries came from one-step amplicon PCR on 85 to 100 ng genomic DNA with EuroClonality-NGS primers. From the multiplex PCR reads, TCRdb called clonotypes with MiXCR, one entry per CDR3 protein. The sample carries around 380 distinct CDR3 sequences, approximately 20% recorded once. Sequencing was done on a sample of peripheral blood. The source of these receptors is a human donor with DOCK8 deficiency.

The rearrangement uses TRBV7-2 and TRBJ2-2; D is undetermined. The V end lost 3 bases, the J end lost 1 base, and 6 bases lay between the germline ends. The germline CDR1 and CDR2 sequences are SGHTA and FQGNSA. This CDR3 has 14 amino acids. CDR3 loop: CASSFRQNTGELFF. CDR3 DNA: TGTGCCAGCAGCTTTAGGCAGAACACCGGGGAGCTGTTTTTT.

By sample fraction, this clonotype is medium-sized (0.01 to 0.1%). The chain uses TRBV24-1 and TRBJ2-7; tentatively, D is TRBD2 (5 bases). The CDR3 has 13 residues. Deletions cut 7 bases from V and 0 bases from J, with 9 bases between. Per germline, CDR1 KGHDR and CDR2 SFDVKD. CDR3 amino acids: CATREDVSYEQYF. CDR3 bases: TGTGCCACCAGGGAGGACGTCTCCTACGAGCAGTACTTC.

This clonotype is judged hyperexpanded. V is TRBV20-1 and J is TRBJ1-1; TRBD1 aligns across 7 bases. There are 10 residues in the CDR3. Germline assignment: CDR1 DFQATT and CDR2 SNEGSKA (reference sequence). The CDR3 protein is CSRYRGEAFF. The CDR3 nucleotides read TGCAGCCGATACAGGGGTGAAGCTTTCTTT.

The CDR3 spells CASAPFETEPIIPYNYGYTF. The CDR3 DNA reads TGTGCCAGCGCACCCTTTGAGACAGAGCCTATAATCCCCTATAACTATGGCTACACCTTC. This chain joins TRBV2 and TRBJ1-2, with a possible D match to TRBD1 (5 bases). The germline V gene encodes CDR1 SNHLY and CDR2 FYNNEI. The CDR3 consists of 20 residues. The V and J ends lost 8 bases and 1 base respectively, with 32 bases between them.

This chain connects TRBV2 to TRBJ1-4, with 9 nucleotides matching TRBD1. The V gene end was trimmed by 6 bases and the J gene end by 7 bases; junction bases not matched to a gene: 15. Germline V gives CDR1 SNHLY, CDR2 FYNNEI. This CDR3 spans 17 amino acids. CDR3 bases: TGTGCCAGCAGCTCCGGGACAGGGTCCCAAGGGGGTGAAAAACTGTTTTTT. Its protein product is CASSSGTGSQGGEKLFF.

The chain couples TRBV11-2 to TRBJ1-1; TRBD1 matches at 7 bases. The germline V gene has CDR1 SGHAT and CDR2 FQNNGV. V lost 5 bases to trimming and J lost 6 bases; unmatched junction nucleotides: 9. This CDR3 region has 14 residues. Here the CDR3 DNA reads TGTGCCAGCAGCCTAAGCCTAGGACAGGCTGAAGCTTTCTTT. Translating it yields CASSLSLGQAEAFF. The full variable domain, completed using reference TRBV11-2 and TRBJ1-1, is EAGVAQSPRYKIIEKRQSVAFWCNPISGHATLYWYQQILGQGPKLLIQFQNNGVVDDSQLPKDRFSAERLKGVDSTLKIQPAKLEDSAVYLCASSLSLGQAEAFFGQGTRLTVV.

By share, this clonotype counts as medium-sized (0.01 to 0.1%). V is TRBV7-9 and J is TRBJ1-6; D may be TRBD1 (5 bases). CDR3 length: 17 residues. Trimming cost V 1 base and J 4 bases, with 14 bases left between them. Germline CDR1 SEHNR, CDR2 FQNEAQ (reference sequence). The CDR3 spells CASSLEIASGYNSPLHF. The CDR3 DNA sequence: TGTGCCAGCAGCTTAGAAATCGCATCAGGGTATAATTCACCCCTCCACTTT. Combining the CDR3 with reference TRBV7-9 and TRBJ1-6 gives the whole variable domain DTGVSQNPRHKITKRGQNVTFRCDPISEHNRLYWYRQTLGQGPEFLTYFQNEAQLEKSRLLSDRFSAERPKGSFSTLEIQRTEQGDSAMYLCASSLEIASGYNSPLHFGNGTRLTVT.

V usage is TRBV18 and J usage is TRBJ2-2; 10 bases map to TRBD2. The CDR3 is made up of 17 amino acids. V shed 3 bases, J shed 0 bases, and the junction held 4 bases outside the gene matches. The germline CDR1 and CDR2 sequences are KGHSH and LQKENI. As DNA, the CDR3 is TGTGCCAGCTCACCGCTGACTAGCGGGTCGAACACCGGGGAGCTGTTTTTT. Translated, it gives CASSPLTSGSNTGELFF. The full variable domain, its missing parts supplied by reference TRBV18 and TRBJ2-2, is NAGVMQNPRHLVRRRGQEARLRCSPMKGHSHVYWYRQLPEEGLKFMVYLQKENIIDESGMPKERFSAEFPKEGPSILRIQQVVRGDSAAYFCASSPLTSGSNTGELFFGEGSRLTVL.

The J gene is TRBJ1-6, the V gene TRBV25-1, with 7 bases that match TRBD1. Germline trimming cut 7 bases from V and 7 bases from J; bases unmatched to any gene: 7. CDR3 length: 14 amino acids. CDR1 MGHDK and CDR2 SYGVNS come from the germline V gene. Written as DNA, the CDR3 is TGTGCCAGCACCTTGACAGGGAACAATTCACCCCTCCACTTT. Translation: CASTLTGNNSPLHF. Variable domain in full (rest from reference TRBV25-1 and TRBJ1-6): EADIYQTPRYLVIGTGKKITLECSQTMGHDKMYWYQQDPGMELHLIHYSYGVNSTEKGDLSSESTVSRIRTEHFPLTLESARPSHTSQYLCASTLTGNNSPLHFGNGTRLTVT.

The V call is TRBV7-2, the J call TRBJ1-1; D might be TRBD1 (5 bases). Trimming cost V 8 bases and J 0 bases, with 10 bases left between them. Germline V gene lookup returns CDR1 SGHTA and CDR2 FQGNSA. CDR3 length equals 13 residues. This CDR3 is CASGQGLNTEAFF. The CDR3 DNA sequence: TGTGCCAGCGGGCAGGGTCTGAACACTGAAGCTTTCTTT.

Within the sample, this clonotype is medium-sized. V usage is TRBV30 and J usage is TRBJ1-5; a possible D gene is TRBD1 (5 bases). V was clipped by 2 bases and J by 5 bases, with 13 bases between them. Per the germline V gene, CDR1 is GTSNPN and CDR2 is SVGIG (reference sequence). The CDR3 length is 14 residues. Written as DNA, the CDR3 is TGTGCCTGGAGTAGGGGAAGGGAGTATCAGCCCCAGCATTTT. Its protein is CAWSRGREYQPQHF. The variable domain in full, completed from reference TRBV30 and TRBJ1-5, reads SQTIHQWPATLVQPVGSPLSLECTVEGTSNPNLYWYRQAAGRGLQLLFYSVGIGQISSEVPQNLSASRPQDRQFILSSKKLLLSDSGFYLCAWSRGREYQPQHFGDGTRLSIL.

This clonotype is judged medium-sized. The chain recombines TRBV30 with TRBJ2-7; perhaps D is TRBD1 or TRBD2 (5 bases each). CDR1 is GTSNPN, CDR2 SVGIG, per germline (reference sequence). The V and J ends lost 0 bases and 1 base respectively, with 16 bases between them. This CDR3 spans 16 amino acids. CDR3 coding DNA: TGTGCCTGGAGTGTACAGGCGGGTATGGAATCCTACGAGCAGTACTTC. This encodes CAWSVQAGMESYEQYF.

This clonotype was recorded a few times. The J gene is TRBJ1-4, the V gene TRBV27; D unresolved. This CDR3 is 17 amino acids long. Germline loops: CDR1 MNHEY, CDR2 SMNVEV (reference sequence). V was pared by 1 base and J by 3 bases, with 15 bases between. This CDR3 is CASSLLTARGPNEKLFF. The CDR3 bases are TGTGCCAGCAGTTTATTAACTGCCCGAGGACCTAATGAAAAACTGTTTTTT. Combining the CDR3 with reference TRBV27 and TRBJ1-4 gives the whole variable domain EAQVTQNPRYLITVTGKKLTVTCSQNMNHEYMSWYRQDPGLGLRQIYYSMNVEVTDKGDVPEGYKVSRKEKRNFPLILESPSPNQTSLYFCASSLLTARGPNEKLFFGSGTQLSVL.

In this sample, this clonotype turned up a few times. The V and J genes are TRBV4-2 and TRBJ2-7, with no clear D. Germline assignment: CDR1 LGHNA and CDR2 YNFKEQ. V was shortened by 3 bases and J by 3 bases, with 12 bases between the two germline ends. This CDR3 spans 14 amino acids. The CDR3 reads CASSQFTGIYEQYF. The CDR3 nucleotides read TGTGCCAGCAGCCAGTTTACTGGAATCTACGAGCAGTACTTC.

This clonotype is medium-sized in the sample. The gene calls are TRBV3-1 and TRBJ1-1, with 7 positions matching TRBD1. CDR3 length: 16 amino acids. V trimming: 0 bases; J trimming: 5 bases; junction bases outside the gene matches: 9. Germline CDR1 reads LGHDT; CDR2 reads YNNKEL (reference sequence). The CDR3 loop is CASSQDLTGLPTEAFF. Here the CDR3 DNA reads TGTGCCAGCAGCCAAGACTTGACAGGGCTACCTACTGAAGCTTTCTTT.

This clonotype is classed as large (0.1 to 1%). This chain links TRBV12-3 or TRBV12-4 with TRBJ1-2, with 10 nucleotides matching TRBD1. The length of the CDR3 is 14 residues. J was trimmed by 4 bases and V by 6 bases; bases with no gene match: 5. This CDR3 reads CASSKTGGPYGYTF. The DNA of the CDR3 is TGTGCCAGCAGCAAGACAGGGGGCCCCTATGGCTACACCTTC.

The chain combines TRBV19 with TRBJ2-1, with TRBD1 matching over 7 bases. CDR1 is LNHDA, CDR2 SQIVND, per germline (reference sequence). The V gene end was trimmed by 5 bases and the J gene end by 7 bases; junction bases not matched to a gene: 8. This CDR3 is 14 amino acids long. Written as DNA, the CDR3 is TGTGCCAGTAGTTTGGGGGACAGCCTTAATGAGCAGTTCTTC. Protein: CASSLGDSLNEQFF.

With regard to this clonotype: A much larger clone lies one base from this, so it may be a read error. The chain carries TRBV30 and TRBJ1-5, with D tentatively TRBD1 (5 bases). Per the germline V gene, CDR1 is GTSNPN and CDR2 is SVGIG (reference sequence). The CDR3 runs 14 residues. The CDR3 DNA follows: TGTGCCTGGAGTAGGGGAAGGGAGTATCAGCCCCGGCATTTT. It translates to CAWSRGREYQPRHF.

The chain joins TRBV30 to TRBJ1-2; D gene uncertain. V lost 1 base to trimming and J lost 6 bases, with 15 bases between them. The CDR3 spans 14 residues. Germline values: CDR1 GTSNPN, CDR2 SVGIG (reference sequence). CDR3 sequence reads: CAWSAQRRYHGYTF. Here the CDR3 DNA reads TGTGCCTGGAGTGCCCAGCGTCGGTACCATGGCTACACCTTC.

This clonotype qualifies as medium-sized. The V and J genes are TRBV5-1 and TRBJ1-1, with D possibly TRBD1 on 6 matching bases. This CDR3 has 16 amino acids. V was clipped by 2 bases and J by 5 bases, with 19 bases between them. Germline values: CDR1 SGHRS, CDR2 YFSETQ. The CDR3 spells CASSFSPRGLGTEAFF. In DNA, the CDR3 is TGCGCCAGCAGCTTCTCCCCCAGGGGACTGGGGACTGAAGCTTTCTTT.

This clonotype was picked up a small number of times. The rearrangement joins TRBV10-3 to TRBJ1-1; D is unresolved. The J call may be wrong; the DNA end is better matched by TRBJ2-3. The germline V gene has CDR1 ENHRY and CDR2 SYGVKD. This CDR3 is 11 amino acids long. CDR3 coding DNA: TGTGCCACCACGGACGGCGATACGCAGTATTTT. This translates into CATTDGDTQYF.

The J gene is TRBJ2-7, the V gene TRBV6-2 or TRBV6-3; a possible D gene is TRBD2 (7 bases). The CDR3 covers 16 residues. From germline, CDR1 is MNHEY and CDR2 SVGEGT. V was cut by 7 bases and J by 3 bases, with 22 bases left in between. Here the CDR3 reads CASNLGPTGRVYEQYF. The CDR3 DNA follows: TGTGCCAGCAACCTGGGGCCTACAGGGAGGGTCTACGAGCAGTACTTC.

This chain connects TRBV5-8 to TRBJ1-1; tentative D call: TRBD1 (5 bases). The V end lost 4 bases, the J end lost 5 bases, and 18 bases lay between the germline ends. This CDR3 comprises 15 residues. Germline-derived CDR1 and CDR2 are SGHTS and YDEGEE. The CDR3: CASSPIQGLSTEAFF. The CDR3, as DNA: TGTGCCAGCAGCCCCATCCAGGGTCTTTCTACTGAAGCTTTCTTT.

V is TRBV2 and J is TRBJ1-6, with a weak D call TRBD1 (5 bases). The CDR3 runs 15 residues. Germline V gives CDR1 SNHLY, CDR2 FYNNEI. V gave up 7 bases and J gave up 7 bases, with 17 bases separating them. CDR3 in DNA: TGTGCCAGCACCCCCTTGACAGTGACGAATTCACCCCTCCACTTT. This encodes CASTPLTVTNSPLHF.

This clonotype is large. V gene TRBV30 combines with J gene TRBJ1-1; 10 bases line up with TRBD1. With V trimmed by 0 bases and J by 3 bases, 4 bases remained unmatched. This CDR3 is built from 15 residues. From germline, CDR1 is GTSNPN and CDR2 SVGIG (reference sequence). CDR3 amino acids: CAWSVGQGIYTEAFF. The CDR3, as DNA: TGTGCCTGGAGTGTGGGACAGGGGATATACACTGAAGCTTTCTTT.

In this sample, this clonotype is large. The chain carries TRBV19 and TRBJ1-4; D unresolved. Looked up from germline, CDR1 is LNHDA and CDR2 is SQIVND (reference sequence). The CDR3 length is 14 residues. The V gene lost 5 bases and the J gene lost 6 bases, with 13 bases spanning the gap. The CDR3 region has the DNA TGTGCCAGTAGTCCTGAGGGTCCTGATGAAAAACTGTTTTTT. Protein sequence: CASSPEGPDEKLFF.

This clonotype is large within its sample. This chain joins TRBV12-3 or TRBV12-4 and TRBJ2-7; D possibly corresponds to TRBD1 (6 bases). Trimming shortened V by 0 bases and J by 3 bases, and 9 bases separated the two germline ends. The CDR3 spans 14 residues. CDR3 sequence reads: CASSLAPQGYEQYF. The CDR3 DNA is TGTGCCAGCAGTTTAGCGCCACAGGGCTACGAGCAGTACTTC.